One and the same sample provided the 10 T cell receptor beta chains below, sequenced in a study of T cell repertoires in cytomegalovirus infection. MiXCR was run by TCRdb on the reads, yielding one entry per CDR3 protein. Altogether roughly 730,000 distinct CDR3 sequences are present, approximately 33% being singletons, with the ten largest covering roughly 20%. Their specific antigens are unknown. The sequences come from cultured PBMCs, collected from culture after CMV antigen stimulation. The receptors derive from a human donor in good health (CMV status not recorded). Some clones in this sample may be carry-over from other donors' samples.

The chain recombines TRBV27 with TRBJ1-5, with 10 bases identical to TRBD1. The germline gives CDR1 MNHEY, CDR2 SMNVEV (reference sequence). The V gene end was trimmed by 1 base and the J gene end by 7 bases; junction bases not matched to a gene: 4. The CDR3 extends over 15 amino acids. CDR3 sequence: CASSLFGDRGQPQHF. The CDR3 DNA reads as TGTGCCAGCAGTTTATTCGGGGACAGGGGACAGCCCCAGCATTTT.

In its sample, this clonotype was seen a few times. V usage is TRBV7-2 and J usage is TRBJ2-3; D perhaps matches TRBD1 (5 bases). Trimming took off 2 bases at V and 3 bases at J, with 9 bases between the two ends. The germline V gene encodes CDR1 SGHTA and CDR2 FQGNSA. The CDR3 is 14 amino acids. The CDR3 nucleotides are TGTGCCAGCAGCTTAATGACAGATACAGATACGCAGTATTTT. Translating it yields CASSLMTDTDTQYF.

A few counts support this clonotype. The chain combines TRBV2 with TRBJ2-4, with TRBD1 identical over 7 bases. This CDR3 is built from 15 residues. Germline lookup yields CDR1 SNHLY and CDR2 FYNNEI. V lost 7 bases, J lost 3 bases, and 9 bases stayed unmatched. The CDR3 DNA is TGTGCCAGCACCGAGACAGGGTTAGTCAAAAACATTCAGTACTTC. It is translated as CASTETGLVKNIQYF.

This clonotype was seen repeatedly, ten times or more. The rearrangement links TRBV12-3 or TRBV12-4 to TRBJ2-1; D ambiguous. Deletions cut 4 bases from V and 4 bases from J, with 5 bases between. CDR3 length: 12 residues. The CDR3, as DNA: TGTGCCAGCAGTTACCCATACAATGAGCAGTTCTTC. It encodes CASSYPYNEQFF.

This clonotype was picked up a small number of times. J is TRBJ1-2 and V is TRBV20-1; D remains ambiguous. Trimming removed 0 bases at V and 13 bases at J, with 18 bases between. This CDR3 has 13 amino acids. Germline CDR1 and CDR2: DFQATT and SNEGSKA (reference sequence). CDR3 residues: CSARDNSPGMATF. The CDR3 DNA reads as TGCAGTGCTAGAGATAACTCCCCGGGGATGGCCACCTTC.

This clonotype was picked up a small number of times. V usage is TRBV6-1 and J usage is TRBJ1-1, with D possibly matching TRBD1 (5 bases). Germline lookup yields CDR1 MNHNS and CDR2 SASEGT. V lost 6 bases to trimming and J lost 2 bases, with 10 bases between them. This CDR3 spans 13 amino acids. The CDR3 coding sequence is TGTGCCAGCAGGGGACCGAAAAACACTGAAGCTTTCTTT. This gives the protein CASRGPKNTEAFF.

This chain joins TRBV19 and TRBJ1-5, with D maybe TRBD1 (5 bases). The CDR3 covers 12 residues. The V and J ends lost 11 bases and 3 bases respectively, with 11 bases between them. CDR1 is LNHDA, CDR2 SQIVND, per germline (reference sequence). The CDR3 coding sequence is TGTGCCTCGAAGGGGATCAATCAGCCCCAGCATTTT. Encoded protein: CASKGINQPQHF.

The J gene is TRBJ1-3, the V gene TRBV28; TRBD1 aligns across 9 bases. With 1 base clipped from V and 7 bases from J, the junction kept 2 bases outside the gene matches. The germline V gene encodes CDR1 MDHEN and CDR2 SYDVKM. The CDR3 consists of 14 residues. CDR3 nucleotides: TGTGCCAGCAGTTTATACAGGGGGCGGAACACCATATATTTT. It encodes CASSLYRGRNTIYF.

This clonotype was counted between two and nine times. The V and J genes are TRBV2 and TRBJ1-1; D ambiguous. Trimming stripped 4 bases from V and 5 bases from J, with 17 bases between. The CDR3 extends over 15 amino acids. CDR1 is SNHLY and CDR2 is FYNNEI in the germline V gene. The CDR3 DNA is TGTGCCAGCAGTGTTTCTCCGACTCCGGGGACTGAAGCTTTCTTT. Encoded protein: CASSVSPTPGTEAFF. Full variable domain (missing parts from reference TRBV2 and TRBJ1-1): EPEVTQTPSHQVTQMGQEVILRCVPISNHLYFYWYRQILGQKVEFLVSFYNNEISEKSEIFDDQFSVERPDGSNFTLKIRSTKLEDSAMYFCASSVSPTPGTEAFFGQGTRLTVV.

This rearrangement joins TRBV28 to TRBJ2-1; TRBD2 aligns across 10 bases. Germline V CDR1 and CDR2: MDHEN, SYDVKM. CDR3 length: 16 amino acids. With V trimmed by 5 bases and J by 5 bases, 9 bases remained unmatched. CDR3 amino acids: CASSPTSGIINNEQFF. Here the CDR3 DNA reads TGTGCCAGCAGTCCAACTAGCGGGATCATAAACAATGAGCAGTTCTTC.